This T cell receptor beta chain derives from a study of T cells in Graves' hyperthyroidism and ophthalmopathy. Researchers took RNA transcripts and amplified the TCR beta CDR3 regions from them. Carried out on the TCR CDR3, a first-round RT-PCR used the HTBI primer set. From the multiplex PCR reads, TCRdb called clonotypes with MiXCR, one entry per CDR3 protein. The sample has hundreds of thousands of distinct CDR3 sequences, less than 25% seen once. Study-wide findings and caveats: Expanded thyroid clonotypes (above 0.001) were mostly also found in blood.

This clonotype occurred a few times. The antigen is unknown. This CDR3 is built from 14 residues. The germline CDR1 and CDR2 sequences are MNHEY and SMNVEV (reference sequence). Trimming shortened V by 5 bases and J by 3 bases, and 14 bases separated the two germline ends. This TCR came from a woman aged 70-85 years with Graves' ophthalmopathy. Sequencing was carried out using blood. The genes are TRBV27 and TRBJ2-7; D is undetermined. The CDR3 loop reads CASSGKGRLYEQYF. DNA of the CDR3: TGTGCCAGCAGTGGTAAAGGACGCCTCTACGAGCAGTACTTC.